This entry lists 6 T cell receptor beta chains sequenced from one sample in a study of shared clonotypes between healthy human individuals (TCRdb year 2020). The library was made by the immunoSEQ multiplex PCR assay. TCRdb holds this immuneACCESS table with in-frame rearrangements only. Some clones are missing; in checked studies, unresolved V genes explain under half, and the rest has no known cause. The sample contains about 2.5 million clones, about nine tenths of them found a single time. The ten largest clones represent about 0.41% of the sample. Sequencing input: naive CD4+ T cells from PBMCs. This specimen's cell subset or site label, interpreted: CD45RA+ positively selected. These receptors all stem from a man aged 18 to 29 in good health. Some clones in this sample may be carry-over from other donors' samples.

The V gene is TRBV18, the J gene TRBJ1-1; D uncertain. Germline V CDR1 and CDR2: KGHSH, LQKENI. Trimming removed 2 bases from V and 8 bases from J, with 12 bases in between. The CDR3 sequence is 13 residues long. CDR3 coding DNA: TGTGCCAGCTCACCAACCGCGCGGTTGGAAGCTTTCTTT. Translating gives CASSPTARLEAFF.

The chain carries TRBV28 and TRBJ1-1, with unresolved D. Between the trimmed V and J ends, which lost 7 bases and 4 bases, there was a span of 16 bases. CDR1 MDHEN and CDR2 SYDVKM come from the germline V gene. This CDR3 has 14 amino acids. The CDR3 loop reads CASTRSGDLTEAFF. The CDR3 DNA follows: TGTGCCAGCACCCGCTCTGGGGATCTCACTGAAGCTTTCTTT.

The J gene is TRBJ1-1, the V gene TRBV29-1; D is undetermined. Germline lookup yields CDR1 SQVTM and CDR2 ANQGSEA. V was pared by 3 bases and J by 5 bases, with 10 bases between. CDR3 length: 12 residues. CDR3 coding DNA: TGCAGCGTTGATGTCGGTATGACTGAAGCTTTCTTT. It yields the protein CSVDVGMTEAFF. Looking up the rest from reference TRBV29-1 and TRBJ1-1 gives the full variable domain: SAVISQKPSRDICQRGTSLTIQCQVDSQVTMMFWYRQQPGQSLTLIATANQGSEATYESGFVIDKFPISRPNLTFSTLTVSNMSPEDSSIYLCSVDVGMTEAFFGQGTRLTVV.

The rearrangement uses TRBV6-5 and TRBJ2-5; 7 bases align to TRBD2. Near its end, the DNA agrees better with TRBJ2-7, so the J call may be wrong. This CDR3 is 16 amino acids long. Germline V gene sequence: CDR1 MNHEY, CDR2 SVGAGI. In DNA form, the CDR3 reads TGTGCCAGCAGTTACGTTAAGGCGGGAGATCTCTACGAGCAGTACTTC. It encodes CASSYVKAGDLYEQYF.

The J gene is TRBJ1-1, the V gene TRBV6-5; weak D call: TRBD1 (6 bases). CDR1 is MNHEY, CDR2 SVGAGI, per germline. The CDR3 has 14 amino acids. The V and J ends lost 2 bases and 4 bases respectively, with 11 bases between them. The CDR3: CASSYRGGVTEAFF. CDR3 sequence (DNA): TGTGCCAGCAGTTACAGGGGGGGCGTCACTGAAGCTTTCTTT.

V gene TRBV7-9 combines with J gene TRBJ1-1, with a weak D call TRBD1 (5 bases). CDR1 and CDR2 (germline): SEHNR, FQNEAQ (reference sequence). CDR3 length: 15 residues. The V gene lost 1 base and the J gene lost 3 bases, with 12 bases spanning the gap. The CDR3 bases are TGTGCCAGCAGCTTAGGGTCAGGGTTGGACACTGAAGCTTTCTTT. Encoded protein: CASSLGSGLDTEAFF.